This TCR beta chain stems from a study of CD8 T cells in ankylosing spondylitis (dated by TCRdb to 2017 to 2019). Regarding the study in general: The study profiled T cell receptor beta repertoires in healthy donors and ankylosing spondylitis patients to find disease-linked TCR variants. In total, the full study cohort was made up of over a hundred healthy donors and 25 to 30 ankylosing spondylitis patients. Peripheral blood was sampled, and synovial fluid was also collected from ankylosing spondylitis patients.

From a lookup of the germline V gene (reference sequence), CDR1 and CDR2 are DFQATT and SNEGSKA. The cysteine opens and the phenylalanine closes a CDR3 of 16 amino acids. Only the CDR3 DNA stays, 48 bases, in frame from base 1. Trimming accounts for 0 bases at V and 1 base at J, while the number of junction bases matched to no gene is 6. On the study overall, not on this receptor specifically: Some of the motif variants had been reported before in the synovial fluid and blood of reactive arthritis patients, a finding that suggests common disease-initiation mechanisms. According to the report, matched synovial fluid samples from ankylosing spondylitis patients were significantly enriched for the disease-linked clones. A TCR beta motif made up of several highly homologous amino acid variants appeared to be characteristic of blood from ankylosing spondylitis patients. The disease-linked clones had a CD8+ phenotype and were found at relatively low frequencies in peripheral blood.

This clonotype appeared many times. Its specific antigen is unknown. No base qualities exist here, and no much larger clone lies one base off it. Instrument used: Illumina HiSeq 2500. TCR beta libraries were prepared by quantitative 5'-RACE with molecular barcodes. The original pipeline was this. To identify disease-linked TCR variants, a new computational method was used, one built on a probabilistic model of VDJ rearrangement. The public reads were reprocessed in TCRdb via fastp at Q25 and MiXCR, keeping in-frame beta chains. All rows with the same CDR3 protein become a single entry with the most common DNA and genes. The V and J calls come from TCRdb's annotation, not from the publication. The sample table contains approximately 88,000 distinct CDR3 sequences; only one count was recorded for about 8.8% of them. Clones ranked in the top ten supply approximately 5.5% of the sample.

The TCR originated in a male donor with ankylosing spondylitis or in good health (not recorded which). The sample consisted of blood, either unsorted or a sorted T cell fraction (not recorded which). Recombination connected TRBV20-1 to TRBJ2-1, with TRBD2 identical over 7 junction bases. The CDR3 in this case is CSARDRGDRSYNEQFF. The DNA reads as follows: TGCAGTGCTAGAGACCGGGGGGACCGATCCTACAATGAGCAGTTCTTC.